A selection of T cell receptor beta chains follows, all from one sample in a study of neurological immune-mediated disorders. TCRdb fed the 5' RACE reads into MiXCR, producing one record per CDR3 protein. The sample holds under 60,000 distinct CDR3 sequences, around 3.4% seen once. Material: PBMCs. These receptors came from a man aged 40-50 years with multiple sclerosis. Each CDR3 is given with its conserved first and last residue. D genes are given only for firm matches. Clone size, where shown, is once, few, many, or a class for clones that have expanded.

clone_size: many; d_call: TRBD1; v_call: TRBV7-2; j_call: TRBJ1-5; cdr3_aa: CASSFGQGLNQPQHF; cdr3_nt: TGTGCCAGCAGCTTCGGACAGGGCCTCAATCAGCCCCAGCATTTT
clone_size: many; d_call: NA; v_call: TRBV29-1; j_call: TRBJ2-3; cdr3_aa: CSVDRPQGTDTQYF; cdr3_nt: TGCAGCGTAGACAGGCCTCAAGGCACAGATACGCAGTATTTT
clone_size: many; d_call: NA; v_call: TRBV5-1; j_call: TRBJ1-2; cdr3_aa: CASSPGQVYGYTF; cdr3_nt: TGCGCCAGCAGCCCGGGACAAGTCTATGGCTACACCTTC
clone_size: few; d_call: NA; v_call: TRBV6-2/TRBV6-3; j_call: TRBJ2-7; cdr3_aa: CASSYPQGGLDYEQYF; cdr3_nt: TGTGCCAGCAGTTACCCTCAGGGGGGTTTGGACTACGAGCAGTACTTC
clone_size: many; d_call: TRBD2; v_call: TRBV5-1; j_call: TRBJ2-3; cdr3_aa: CASSLNGVGTSVTDTQYF; cdr3_nt: TGCGCCAGCAGCCTCAATGGGGTCGGGACTAGCGTGACAGATACGCAGTATTTT
clone_size: many; d_call: NA; v_call: TRBV20-1; j_call: TRBJ1-2; cdr3_aa: CSARTDHYGYTF; cdr3_nt: TGCAGTGCTAGGACGGACCACTATGGCTACACCTTC
clone_size: many; d_call: NA; v_call: TRBV5-5; j_call: TRBJ1-6; cdr3_aa: CATAPTERGNYNSPLHF; cdr3_nt: TGTGCCACAGCCCCGACAGAGAGGGGCAATTATAATTCACCCCTCCACTTT
clone_size: many; d_call: NA; v_call: TRBV10-1; j_call: TRBJ1-4; cdr3_aa: CASSDSRNEKLFF; cdr3_nt: TGCGCCAGCAGTGATTCAAGGAATGAAAAACTGTTTTTT
clone_size: many; d_call: TRBD1; v_call: TRBV5-1; j_call: TRBJ1-1; cdr3_aa: CASSGEGQGRSLNTEAFF; cdr3_nt: TGCGCCAGCAGCGGGGAAGGACAGGGAAGGAGTTTGAACACTGAAGCTTTCTTT
clone_size: many; d_call: TRBD1; v_call: TRBV20-1; j_call: TRBJ1-1; cdr3_aa: CSARPLGTGLRDPEAFF; cdr3_nt: TGCAGTGCTAGACCCCTCGGGACAGGTCTTAGGGACCCTGAAGCTTTCTTT
clone_size: many; d_call: TRBD1; v_call: TRBV4-2; j_call: TRBJ1-3; cdr3_aa: CASSQSDRIAGNTIYF; cdr3_nt: TGTGCCAGCAGCCAATCGGACAGGATTGCTGGAAACACCATATATTTT
clone_size: many; d_call: NA; v_call: TRBV3-1; j_call: TRBJ2-1; cdr3_aa: CASSPDRYNEQFF; cdr3_nt: TGTGCCAGCAGTCCGGACCGGTACAATGAGCAGTTCTTC
clone_size: NA; d_call: TRBD2; v_call: TRBV12-3/TRBV12-4; j_call: TRBJ2-3; cdr3_aa: CASRTSGGTDTQYF; cdr3_nt: TGTGCCAGCAGAACTAGCGGGGGGACAGATACGCAGTATTTT
clone_size: many; d_call: NA; v_call: TRBV5-1; j_call: TRBJ2-1; cdr3_aa: CASSLVGSSYNEQFF; cdr3_nt: TGCGCCAGCAGCTTGGTGGGTAGCTCCTACAATGAGCAGTTCTTC